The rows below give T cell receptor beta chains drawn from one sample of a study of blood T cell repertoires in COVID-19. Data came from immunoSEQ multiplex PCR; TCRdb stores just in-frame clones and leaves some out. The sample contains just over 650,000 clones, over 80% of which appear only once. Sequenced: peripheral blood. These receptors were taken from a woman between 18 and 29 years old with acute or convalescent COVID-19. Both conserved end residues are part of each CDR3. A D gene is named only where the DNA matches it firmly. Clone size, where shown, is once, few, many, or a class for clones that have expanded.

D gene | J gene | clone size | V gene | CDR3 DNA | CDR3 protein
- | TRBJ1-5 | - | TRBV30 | TGTGCCTGGAGTCGGGCAGGAGGGCAGCCCCAGCATTTT | CAWSRAGGQPQHF
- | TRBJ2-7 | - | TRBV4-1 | TGCGCCAGCAGCCTAAACGCTTTGAGCGAGCAGTACTTC | CASSLNALSEQYF
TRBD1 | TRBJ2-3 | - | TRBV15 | TGTGCCACCTCAGGACAGGGTCGCACAGATACGCAGTATTTT | CATSGQGRTDTQYF
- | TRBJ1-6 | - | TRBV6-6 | TGTGCCAGCAGTTACGGGCAGCGGAAATCACCCCTCCACTTT | CASSYGQRKSPLHF
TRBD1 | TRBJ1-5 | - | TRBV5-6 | TGTGCCAGCAGTGGACAGGGACATAGCAATCAGCCCCAGCATTTT | CASSGQGHSNQPQHF
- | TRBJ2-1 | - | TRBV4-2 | TGTGCCAGCAGCCAAAGGACGGGGGGCGTCAATGAGCAGTTCTTC | CASSQRTGGVNEQFF
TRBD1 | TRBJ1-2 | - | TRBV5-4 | TGTGCCAGCAGTAAGGTGGACAGGTACAACTATGGCTACACCTTC | CASSKVDRYNYGYTF
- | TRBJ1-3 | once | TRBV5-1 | TGCGCCAGCAGTGGAGACTCTGGAAACACCATATATTTT | CASSGDSGNTIYF
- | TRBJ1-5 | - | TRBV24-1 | TGTGCCACCAGTGATCCGGACACTAGCAATCAGCCCCAGCATTTT | CATSDPDTSNQPQHF
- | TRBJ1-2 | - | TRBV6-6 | TGTGCCAGCAGTTACTCAGACAGGCCTAACTATGGCTACACCTTC | CASSYSDRPNYGYTF
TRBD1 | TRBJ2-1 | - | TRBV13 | TGTGCCAGCAGCCCCCGACAGGGGGGCGATGAGCAGTTCTTC | CASSPRQGGDEQFF
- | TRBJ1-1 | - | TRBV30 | TGTGCCTGGATAAGGGGAGGCACTGAAGCTTTCTTT | CAWIRGGTEAFF
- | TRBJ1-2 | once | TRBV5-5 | TGTGCCAGCAGCTTGGGGGAGGGCGACTATGGCTACACCTTC | CASSLGEGDYGYTF
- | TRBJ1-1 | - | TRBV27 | TGTGCCAGCAGTTTATACGACGGGACAAGCACTGAAGCTTTCTTT | CASSLYDGTSTEAFF
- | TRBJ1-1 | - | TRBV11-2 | TGTGCCAGCAGCTATCTCGGACAGATGAACACTGAAGCTTTCTTT | CASSYLGQMNTEAFF
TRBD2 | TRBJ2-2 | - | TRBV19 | TGTGCCAGAAGACGACGTCGGAGGGACTACCCGTCCTCCGCGCCCACCGGGGAGCTGTTTTTT | CARRRRRRDYPSSAPTGELFF
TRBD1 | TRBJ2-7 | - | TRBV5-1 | TGCGCCAGCAGCCGGGACAGCACCGACTTTTCCTACGAGCAGTACTTC | CASSRDSTDFSYEQYF
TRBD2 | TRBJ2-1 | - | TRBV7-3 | TGTGCCAGCAGCGCCGGACTAGTAGGATCCTACAATGAGCAGTTCTTC | CASSAGLVGSYNEQFF
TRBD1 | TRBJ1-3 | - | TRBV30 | TGTGCCTGGCAGGGGGTGTCTGGAAACACCATATATTTT | CAWQGVSGNTIYF
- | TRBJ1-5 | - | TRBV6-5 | TGTGCCAGCATTACACAGACCTATAGCAATCAGCCCCAGCATTTT | CASITQTYSNQPQHF
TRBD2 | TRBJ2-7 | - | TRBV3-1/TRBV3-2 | TGTGCCAGCACGGGGGGGCTACCAGGAGGAACCTACGAGCAGTACTTC | CASTGGLPGGTYEQYF
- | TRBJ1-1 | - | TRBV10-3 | TGTGCCACCACAGACAACCGACCCGAAGCTTTCTTT | CATTDNRPEAFF
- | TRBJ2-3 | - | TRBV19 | TGTGCCAGTAGTATTTTTCGACAGCTCGGCTCAGATACGCAGTATTTT | CASSIFRQLGSDTQYF
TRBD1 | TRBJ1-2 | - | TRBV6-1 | TGTGCCAGCAGTGGGGACAGGGGGCCTGGAGCGTATGGCTACACCTTC | CASSGDRGPGAYGYTF
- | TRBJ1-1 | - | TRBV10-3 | TGTGCCACGGCCCCGGGGAGTGAAGCTTTCTTT | CATAPGSEAFF
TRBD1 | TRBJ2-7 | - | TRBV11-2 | TGTGCCAGCACCCAGGGGGTAGGGGCCGAGCAGTACTTC | CASTQGVGAEQYF
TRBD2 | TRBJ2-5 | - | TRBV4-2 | TGTGCCAGCAGCCAAGAGGCGGGGGGGCGTGAGACCCAGTACTTC | CASSQEAGGRETQYF
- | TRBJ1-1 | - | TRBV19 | TGTGCCAGTAGTATAGCTGGGCGCACTGAAGCTTTCTTT | CASSIAGRTEAFF
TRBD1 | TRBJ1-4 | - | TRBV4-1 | TGCGCCAGCAGCCTCTTCGGGAATCAGGGGGTCAGAGAAAAACTGTTTTTT | CASSLFGNQGVREKLFF
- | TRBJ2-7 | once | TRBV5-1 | TGCGCCAGCCGCCCCGGGCAGGGGTCCTACGAGCAGTACTTC | CASRPGQGSYEQYF
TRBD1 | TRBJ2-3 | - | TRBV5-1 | TGCGCCAGCAGCACCGGACAGGGATCCACAGATACGCAGTATTTT | CASSTGQGSTDTQYF
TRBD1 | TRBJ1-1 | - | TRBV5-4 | TGTGCCAGCAGCTCAGGGGGCTGGGCTGAAGCTTTCTTT | CASSSGGWAEAFF
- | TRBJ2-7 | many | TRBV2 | TGTGCCAGCAGCCTAGACAGAAACTCCTACGAGCAGTACTTC | CASSLDRNSYEQYF
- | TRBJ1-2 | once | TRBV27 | TGTGCCAGCAGTCCATCCTCCGTTCCCTCCCCAGGGACCTTC | CASSPSSVPSPGTF
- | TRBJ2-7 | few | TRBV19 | TGTGCCAGTAGTATCCGACAGAGCTCTTGGGAGCAGTACTTC | CASSIRQSSWEQYF
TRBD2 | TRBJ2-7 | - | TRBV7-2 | TGTGCCAGCAGCCCCCGGGGGGACCTGACTAACGAGCAGTACTTC | CASSPRGDLTNEQYF
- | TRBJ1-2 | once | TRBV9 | TGTGCCAGCAGCGGGACGACAGAAGGCTACACCTTC | CASSGTTEGYTF
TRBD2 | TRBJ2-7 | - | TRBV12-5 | TGTGCTAGTGGTGCTTTCTCCGGGGCTAGCGGGGGTGGCTACGAGCAGTACTTC | CASGAFSGASGGGYEQYF
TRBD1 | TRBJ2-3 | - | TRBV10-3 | TGTGCCATCAGTGAACCCCCGGGACAGGGAAGGGATACGCAGTATTTT | CAISEPPGQGRDTQYF
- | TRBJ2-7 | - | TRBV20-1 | TGCAGTGTTCTACAGGGTTACGAGCAGTACTTC | CSVLQGYEQYF
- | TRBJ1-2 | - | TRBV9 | TGTGCCAGCAGCTTCGGCCGGGACATGAACGATCTGGGCTATGGCTACACCTTC | CASSFGRDMNDLGYGYTF
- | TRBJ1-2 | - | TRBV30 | TGTGCCTGGATGACCCAGGGGCTCTATGGCTACACCTTC | CAWMTQGLYGYTF
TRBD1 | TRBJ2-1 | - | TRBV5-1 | TGCGCCAGCAGCTTGACCGGGACAGTTTACAATGAGCAGTTCTTC | CASSLTGTVYNEQFF